Shown below are 12 T cell receptor beta chains from a single sample sequenced in a study of cytomegalovirus exposure and HLA in healthy donors (dated by TCRdb to the late 2010s). Libraries were built with the immunoSEQ multiplex PCR assay. For the multiplex PCR, a mixture combining 60 forward primers for TCR Vbeta segments and 13 reverse primers for TCR Jbeta segments was used. TCRdb stores this immuneACCESS table with in-frame sequences only. Part of the clones is absent; in the studies checked, under half of the shortfall reflects unresolved V genes, and no reason is known for the rest. This sample gives hundreds of thousands of clones in total; around 73% of them show up just once. 3% to 4.5% of the sample is taken by the ten largest. The specimen was PBMCs. These receptors all come from a male donor in good health and CMV-seronegative.

This clone was observed a few times. The chain couples TRBV14 to TRBJ2-1; 10 bases agree with TRBD2. The germline CDR1 and CDR2 sequences are SGHDN and FVKESK. The V and J ends lost 4 bases and 12 bases, in that order; junction bases with no gene match: 3. The CDR3 contains 12 residues. In DNA, the CDR3 is TGTGCCAGCAGCCTCGGACTAGCGGCGCAGTTCTTC. This translates into CASSLGLAAQFF.

The V gene is TRBV7-3, the J gene TRBJ2-3; 8 bases are a match to TRBD2. Germline loops: CDR1 SGHTA, CDR2 FQGTGA. Trimming cost V 2 bases and J 4 bases; bases outside gene matches: 5. The CDR3 is 15 residues long. The CDR3 reads CASSLAGLVSDTQYF. The CDR3 nucleotides read TGTGCCAGCAGCTTAGCGGGACTAGTCTCAGATACGCAGTATTTT. The full variable domain, completed using reference TRBV7-3 and TRBJ2-3, is GAGVSQTPSNKVTEKGKYVELRCDPISGHTALYWYRQSLGQGPEFLIYFQGTGAADDSGLPNDRFFAVRPEGSVSTLKIQRTERGDSAVYLCASSLAGLVSDTQYFGPGTRLTVL.

The V call is TRBV19, the J call TRBJ2-5, with D possibly TRBD1 on 6 matching bases. V was clipped by 6 bases and J by 4 bases, with 18 bases between them. CDR3 length: 15 amino acids. The V gene's germline CDR1 is LNHDA and CDR2 SQIVND (reference sequence). CDR3 DNA: TGTGCCAGTAGCCTGACCCGGGACACCGCAGAGACCCAGTACTTC. Amino acids: CASSLTRDTAETQYF. The complete variable domain, with remaining parts taken from reference TRBV19 and TRBJ2-5, reads DGGITQSPKYLFRKEGQNVTLSCEQNLNHDAMYWYRQDPGQGLRLIYYSQIVNDFQKGDIAEGYSVSREKKESFPLTVTSAQKNPTAFYLCASSLTRDTAETQYFGPGTRLLVL.

This sequence joins TRBV5-1 and TRBJ2-4; 8 nucleotides align to TRBD1. Germline lookup yields CDR1 SGHRS and CDR2 YFSETQ. The CDR3 has 14 amino acids. V trimming: 2 bases; J trimming: 4 bases; junction bases outside the gene matches: 2. The CDR3 protein is CASSLGQGKNIQYF. The CDR3 nucleotides read TGCGCCAGCAGCTTAGGACAGGGTAAAAACATTCAGTACTTC.

The chain recombines TRBV5-1 with TRBJ2-1; 8 bases are a match to TRBD1. The CDR3 runs to 16 residues. V gave up 4 bases and J gave up 7 bases; unmatched junction bases: 13. Germline CDR1 reads SGHRS; CDR2 reads YFSETQ. The CDR3 here is CASSPLSSGGLNEQFF. The CDR3 nucleotides read TGCGCCAGCAGCCCCCTCTCGTCAGGGGGCCTAAATGAGCAGTTCTTC.

The chain couples TRBV6-5 to TRBJ2-5; maybe TRBD2 (6 bases). TRBJ2-7 matches the DNA end more closely, so the J call is doubtful. The length of the CDR3 is 15 residues. Germline assignment: CDR1 MNHEY and CDR2 SVGAGI. In DNA, the CDR3 is TGTGCCAGCAGGGACGTCGGGACTCAGTCCTACGAGCAGTACTTC. Amino acid sequence: CASRDVGTQSYEQYF.

V is TRBV5-8 and J is TRBJ1-4, with 9 nucleotides matching TRBD1. J gave up 5 bases and V 3 bases, and 5 bases lay outside the gene matches. The germline V gene has CDR1 SGHTS and CDR2 YDEGEE. This CDR3 is built from 15 residues. CDR3 residues: CASSYPGTGNEKLFF. CDR3 nucleotides: TGTGCCAGCAGCTACCCGGGGACAGGGAATGAAAAACTGTTTTTT.

This clone has more than one count but fewer than ten. V and J are TRBV28 and TRBJ1-1, with 10 bases lining up with TRBD1. The CDR3 totals 16 residues. CDR1 is MDHEN and CDR2 is SYDVKM in the germline V gene. The V gene end was trimmed by 4 bases and the J gene end by 6 bases; junction bases not matched to a gene: 11. The DNA of the CDR3 is TGTGCCAGCAGTTCTATGATGGAGGACAGGGGGTCTGAAGCTTTCTTT. Translating gives CASSSMMEDRGSEAFF.

CDR3 nucleotides: TGTGCCACCAGACAGGGCCCGATAAACTACGAGCAGTACTTC. It yields the protein CATRQGPINYEQYF. The chain couples TRBV6-1 to TRBJ2-7; 7 bases map to TRBD1. The CDR3 is 14 residues long. The V and J ends lost 10 bases and 3 bases, in that order; junction bases with no gene match: 12. The germline V gene encodes CDR1 MNHNS and CDR2 SASEGT.

With regard to this clone: Lacking the conserved final phenylalanine or tryptophan, this CDR3 likely reflects a read error. The limits of the CDR3 on the DNA are not certain, so only TCRdb's listed CDR3 is given. The rearrangement uses TRBV19 and TRBJ1-2; the tabulated D call, TRBD1, remains unverified against the DNA. The CDR3 comprises 12 residues, both ends counted. Germline V CDR1 and CDR2: LNHDA, SQIVND (reference sequence). CDR3 region: CASSVAGGALHG.

The rearrangement uses TRBV19 and TRBJ1-5; D perhaps matches TRBD1 (6 bases). The ends were cut back, 5 bases at V and 7 bases at J, with 15 bases in the middle. Germline V gives CDR1 LNHDA, CDR2 SQIVND (reference sequence). This CDR3 has 14 residues. CDR3 region: CASSEQGSGQPQHF. CDR3 nucleotide sequence: TGTGCCAGTAGTGAACAGGGAAGTGGACAGCCCCAGCATTTT.

This clone was seen once. This sequence joins TRBV11-2 and TRBJ2-3; no reliable D call. The V end lost 5 bases, the J end lost 4 bases, and 10 bases lay between the germline ends. The CDR3 spans 13 residues. Germline loops: CDR1 SGHAT, CDR2 FQNNGV. The CDR3 protein is CASSPSTADTQYF. The CDR3 region has the DNA TGTGCCAGCAGCCCTAGTACCGCAGATACGCAGTATTTT.